Below, one T cell receptor beta chain is given with its context. Relative to the germline gene, one junction end is altered; a read error may explain this. The data derive from a study of blood T cell repertoires in COVID-19. Study as a whole: Nucleic acid was either cDNA or gDNA, and it came from T cells, B-cell-depleted T cells, or PBMCs.

CDR3 size: 15 residues. The V gene's germline CDR1 is LGHDT and CDR2 YNNKEL (reference sequence). Generated by immunoSEQ multiplex PCR, the TCRdb table keeps only in-frame clones and is missing some. The sample includes about 50,000 clones, more than 70% of them seen just once. This TCR derives from a man aged 50-60 years with active COVID-19. The sequenced material came from peripheral blood. The V call is TRBV3-1 (or the pseudogene TRBV3-2), the J call TRBJ2-2; a weak D match, TRBD2 (5 bases). The CDR3 DNA sequence: TGTGCCAGCAGCCAAGTAACGGGGAACCCCGGGGAGCTGTTTTTT. Protein: CASSQVTGNPGELFF.